This TCR beta chain was retrieved from a study of shared clonotypes between healthy human individuals. Turning to this clone: This likely reflects a read error, since a far larger clone is one base away.

Donors comprised only Caucasian adults living in Nashville, Tennessee. Germline V gene sequence: CDR1 SGHRS, CDR2 YFSETQ. The CDR3 covers 14 residues. Data came from immunoSEQ multiplex PCR; TCRdb stores just in-frame clones and leaves some out. The top ten hold 12% of the sample, which has about 480,000 clones, 60% to 80% seen once. The clonotype was recovered from a woman in her thirties or forties in good health. Some clones in this sample may be carry-over from other donors' samples. Specimen: PBMCs. V is TRBV5-1 and J is TRBJ2-2; D call uncertain. The CDR3 spells CASSLAQSTWELFF. The CDR3 nucleotides read TGCGCCAGCAGCTTGGCACAGAGCACCTGGGAGCTGTTTTTT.